Described below is a single T cell receptor (beta chain) sequence and its context. Its antigen is not known. The source of the sample is a study of vaccination and CD4 T cells after COVID-19. There are 17 residues in the CDR3. Germline lookup yields CDR1 DFQATT and CDR2 SNEGSKA (reference sequence). The V gene end was trimmed by 0 bases and the J gene end by 3 bases; junction bases not matched to a gene: 7. Treatment defined: roughly 11-day PBMC culture with coronavirus spike peptide pools or control peptides (ViraFEST assay). These CD4+ T cells came from an unexposed donor, sampled before the COVID-19 pandemic (2011-2018). T cells were expanded with peptide pools, and expanded clonotypes were identified by TCR sequencing. Over 1.5 million PBMCs went into each well for culture with around 9.2 IU/ml IL-2 and roughly 9 ug/ml peptide pools. Cultured CD4+ T cell DNA underwent sequencing with the Oncomine TCR Beta short-read assay. The template was genomic DNA from cultured CD4+ T cells. TCRdb passed the PCR reads through MiXCR, listing each CDR3 protein once. The table has approximately 9,800 distinct CDR3 sequences, around two fifths seen once.

Sequenced input: CD4+ T cells from blood, cultured in vitro. This receptor was taken from a human donor in good health. The chain is built from TRBV20-1 and TRBJ2-1; 11 bases line up with TRBD2. CDR3 sequence reads: CSAREESGLADYNEQFF. DNA of the CDR3: TGCAGTGCTAGAGAAGAATCGGGACTAGCGGACTACAATGAGCAGTTCTTC.